The 3 T cell receptor beta chains below were found in one sample sequenced in a study. TCRdb reanalysed the 5' RACE reads using MiXCR and keeps one entry per CDR3 protein. Of 40,000 to 65,000 distinct CDR3 sequences listed, roughly 22% are singletons. The sample taken for sequencing was tumor-infiltrating naive CD4+ T cells sorted from the breast tumor. The subset is: naive CD4+ T cells, CD4+CD45RA+CD25-. All receptors derive from a female donor with breast cancer.

The chain combines TRBV3-1 with TRBJ1-1; D remains ambiguous. Germline lookup yields CDR1 LGHDT and CDR2 YNNKEL (reference sequence). V lost 7 bases to trimming and J lost 4 bases, with 13 bases between them. The CDR3 consists of 13 residues. The CDR3 here is CASTNSFSTEAFF. DNA of the CDR3: TGTGCCAGCACAAACAGTTTTTCCACTGAAGCTTTCTTT.

This clonotype was picked up a small number of times. V usage is TRBV4-3 and J usage is TRBJ1-6; D is undetermined. Trimming removed 0 bases at V and 2 bases at J, with 14 bases between. Germline CDR1 LGHNA, CDR2 YSLEER. The CDR3 is 18 amino acids. CDR3 residues: CASSQDSKYIPYNSPLHF. The CDR3 DNA reads TGCGCCAGCAGCCAAGATTCCAAATACATACCCTATAATTCACCCCTCCACTTT.

The chain has TRBV6-6 and TRBJ1-1; 7 bases agree with TRBD1. The CDR3 sequence is 13 residues long. V was pared by 5 bases and J by 8 bases, with 8 bases of the junction left unmatched. Germline V gives CDR1 MNHNY, CDR2 SVGAGI (reference sequence). In DNA form, the CDR3 reads TGTGCCAGCAGTCCACGACAGGGATGGGAAGCTTTCTTT. This codes for CASSPRQGWEAFF.